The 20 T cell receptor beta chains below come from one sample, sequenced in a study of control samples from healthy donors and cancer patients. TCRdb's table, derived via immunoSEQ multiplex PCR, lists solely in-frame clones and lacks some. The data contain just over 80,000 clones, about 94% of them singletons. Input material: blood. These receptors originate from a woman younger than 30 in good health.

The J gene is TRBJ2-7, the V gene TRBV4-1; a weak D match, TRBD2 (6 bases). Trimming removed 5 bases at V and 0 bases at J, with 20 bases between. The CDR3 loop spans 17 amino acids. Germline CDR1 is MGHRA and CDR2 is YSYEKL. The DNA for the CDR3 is TGCGCCAGCAGCTCCCGGGACGGAGCCGGGGGCTCCTACGAGCAGTACTTC. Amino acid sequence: CASSSRDGAGGSYEQYF.

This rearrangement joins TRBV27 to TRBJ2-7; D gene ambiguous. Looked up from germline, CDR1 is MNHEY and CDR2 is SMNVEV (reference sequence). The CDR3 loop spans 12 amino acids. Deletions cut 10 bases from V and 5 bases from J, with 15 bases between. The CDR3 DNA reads TGTGCCAACAGCGATCCCTCACACGAGCAGTACTTC. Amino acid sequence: CANSDPSHEQYF.

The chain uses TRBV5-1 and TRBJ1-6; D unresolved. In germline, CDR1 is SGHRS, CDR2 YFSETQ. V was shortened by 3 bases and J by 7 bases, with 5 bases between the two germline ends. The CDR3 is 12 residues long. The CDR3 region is CASSSGNSPLHF. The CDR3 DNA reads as TGCGCCAGCAGCTCGGGCAATTCACCCCTCCACTTT.

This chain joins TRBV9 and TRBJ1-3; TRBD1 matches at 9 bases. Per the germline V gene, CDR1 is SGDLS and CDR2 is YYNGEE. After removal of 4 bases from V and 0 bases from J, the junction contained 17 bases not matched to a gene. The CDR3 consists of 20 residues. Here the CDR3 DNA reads TGTGCCAGCAGCCCAGACCCCCGTGGGACAGGGCCATTCTCTGGAAACACCATATATTTT. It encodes CASSPDPRGTGPFSGNTIYF. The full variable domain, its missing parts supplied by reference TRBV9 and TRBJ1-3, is DSGVTQTPKHLITATGQRVTLRCSPRSGDLSVYWYQQSLDQGLQFLIQYYNGEERAKGNILERFSAQQFPDLHSELNLSSLELGDSALYFCASSPDPRGTGPFSGNTIYFGEGSWLTVV.

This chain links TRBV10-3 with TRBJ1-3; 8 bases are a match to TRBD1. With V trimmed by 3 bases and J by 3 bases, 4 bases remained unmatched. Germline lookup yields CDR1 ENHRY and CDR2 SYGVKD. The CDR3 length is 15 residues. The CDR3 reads CAISESTGDGNTIYF. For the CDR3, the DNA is TGTGCCATCAGTGAATCGACAGGGGATGGAAACACCATATATTTT.

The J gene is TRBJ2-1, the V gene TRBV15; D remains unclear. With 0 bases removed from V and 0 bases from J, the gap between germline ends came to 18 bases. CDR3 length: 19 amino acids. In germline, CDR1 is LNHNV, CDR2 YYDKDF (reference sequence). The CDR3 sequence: CATSRESSWTKGSYNEQFF. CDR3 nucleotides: TGTGCCACCAGCAGAGAGAGTTCCTGGACGAAAGGCTCCTACAATGAGCAGTTCTTC. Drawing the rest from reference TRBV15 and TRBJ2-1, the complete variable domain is DAMVIQNPRYQVTQFGKPVTLSCSQTLNHNVMYWYQQKSSQAPKLLFHYYDKDFNNEADTPDNFQSRRPNTSFCFLDIRSPGLGDTAMYLCATSRESSWTKGSYNEQFFGPGTRLTVL.

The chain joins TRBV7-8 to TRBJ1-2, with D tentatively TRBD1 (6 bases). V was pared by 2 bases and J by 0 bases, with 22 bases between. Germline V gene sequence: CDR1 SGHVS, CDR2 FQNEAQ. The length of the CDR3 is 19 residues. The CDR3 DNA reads TGTGCCAGCAGCTTATTACCTCAGACCCGGACAGCCCCTAACTATGGCTACACCTTC. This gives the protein CASSLLPQTRTAPNYGYTF.

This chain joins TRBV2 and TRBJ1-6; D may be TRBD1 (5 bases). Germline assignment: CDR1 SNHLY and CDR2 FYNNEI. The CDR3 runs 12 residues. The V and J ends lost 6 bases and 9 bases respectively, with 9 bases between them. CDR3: CASRLQGSPLHF. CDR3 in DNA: TGTGCCAGCAGACTTCAGGGTTCACCCCTCCACTTT.

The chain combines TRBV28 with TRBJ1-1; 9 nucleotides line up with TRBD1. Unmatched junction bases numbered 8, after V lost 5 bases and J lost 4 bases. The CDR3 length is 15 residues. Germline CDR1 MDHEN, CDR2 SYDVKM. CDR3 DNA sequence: TGTGCCAGCAGTGTGAACCGGGGACAGGGCACTGAAGCTTTCTTT. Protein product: CASSVNRGQGTEAFF. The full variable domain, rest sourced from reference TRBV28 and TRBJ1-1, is DVKVTQSSRYLVKRTGEKVFLECVQDMDHENMFWYRQDPGLGLRLIYFSYDVKMKEKGDIPEGYSVSREKKERFSLILESASTNQTSMYLCASSVNRGQGTEAFFGQGTRLTVV.

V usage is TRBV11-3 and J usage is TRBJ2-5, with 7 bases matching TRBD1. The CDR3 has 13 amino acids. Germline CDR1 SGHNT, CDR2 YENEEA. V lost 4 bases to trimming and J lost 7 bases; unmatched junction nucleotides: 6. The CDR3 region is CASSSGTEGTQYF. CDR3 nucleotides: TGTGCCAGCAGCTCCGGGACAGAGGGGACCCAGTACTTC.

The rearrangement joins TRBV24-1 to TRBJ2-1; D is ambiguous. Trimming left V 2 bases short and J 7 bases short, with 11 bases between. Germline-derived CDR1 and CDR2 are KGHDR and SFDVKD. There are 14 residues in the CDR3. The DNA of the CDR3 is TGTGCCACCAGTGATTGGTGGCGGCCGAATGAGCAGTTCTTC. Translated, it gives CATSDWWRPNEQFF.

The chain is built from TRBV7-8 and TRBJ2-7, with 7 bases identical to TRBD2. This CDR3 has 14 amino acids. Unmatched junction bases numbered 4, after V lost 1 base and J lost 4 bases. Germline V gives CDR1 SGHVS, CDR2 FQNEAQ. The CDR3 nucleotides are TGTGCCAGCAGCTTAGGGCTAGCGGTTTACGAGCAGTACTTC. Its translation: CASSLGLAVYEQYF.

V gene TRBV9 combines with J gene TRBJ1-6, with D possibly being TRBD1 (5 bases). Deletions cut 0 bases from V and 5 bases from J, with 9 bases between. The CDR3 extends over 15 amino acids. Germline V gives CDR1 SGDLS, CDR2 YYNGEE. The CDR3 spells CASSVDGADNSPLHF. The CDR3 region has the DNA TGTGCCAGCAGCGTAGATGGGGCCGATAATTCACCCCTCCACTTT.

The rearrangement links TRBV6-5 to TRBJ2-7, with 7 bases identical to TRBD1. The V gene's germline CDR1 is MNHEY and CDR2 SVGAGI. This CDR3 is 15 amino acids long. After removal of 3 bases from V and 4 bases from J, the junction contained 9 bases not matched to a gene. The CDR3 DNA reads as TGTGCCAGCAGTTATGGGTCCGGGACAGATTACGAGCAGTACTTC. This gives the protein CASSYGSGTDYEQYF.

The chain's CDR3 is CASRPTAPYGYTF. The CDR3 region has the DNA TGTGCCAGCAGACCTACAGCACCCTATGGCTACACCTTC. The chain joins TRBV28 to TRBJ1-2; D not certain. This CDR3 region has 13 residues. The germline V gene has CDR1 MDHEN and CDR2 SYDVKM. With 6 bases removed from V and 4 bases from J, the gap between germline ends came to 12 bases.

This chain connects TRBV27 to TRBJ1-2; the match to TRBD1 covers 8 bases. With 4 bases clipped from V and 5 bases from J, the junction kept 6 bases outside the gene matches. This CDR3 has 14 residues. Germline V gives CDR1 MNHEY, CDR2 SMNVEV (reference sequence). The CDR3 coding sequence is TGTGCCAGCAGTTGGACAGGGTCGGGGTATGGCTACACCTTC. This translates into CASSWTGSGYGYTF.

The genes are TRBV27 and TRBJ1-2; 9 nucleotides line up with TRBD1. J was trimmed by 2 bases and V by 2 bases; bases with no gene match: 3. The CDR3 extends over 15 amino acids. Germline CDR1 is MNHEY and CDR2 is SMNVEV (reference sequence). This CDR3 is CASSLSGQGNYGYTF. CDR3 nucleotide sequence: TGTGCCAGCAGTTTAAGTGGACAGGGGAACTATGGCTACACCTTC.

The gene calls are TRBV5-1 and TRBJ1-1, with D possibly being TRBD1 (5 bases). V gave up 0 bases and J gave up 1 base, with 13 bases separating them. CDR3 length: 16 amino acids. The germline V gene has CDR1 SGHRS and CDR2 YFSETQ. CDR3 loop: CASSLATPGGNTEAFF. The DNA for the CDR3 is TGCGCCAGCAGCTTGGCGACACCGGGGGGGAACACTGAAGCTTTCTTT.

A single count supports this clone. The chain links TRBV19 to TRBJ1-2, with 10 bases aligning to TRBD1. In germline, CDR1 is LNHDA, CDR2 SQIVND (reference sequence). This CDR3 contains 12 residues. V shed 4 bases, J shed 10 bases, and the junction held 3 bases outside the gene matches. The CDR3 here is CASSTRQGAYTF. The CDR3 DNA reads TGTGCCAGTAGTACCAGACAGGGGGCCTACACCTTC.

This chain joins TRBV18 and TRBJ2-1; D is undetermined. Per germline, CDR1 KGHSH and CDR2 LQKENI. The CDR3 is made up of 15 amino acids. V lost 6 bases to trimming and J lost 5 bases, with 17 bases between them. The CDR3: CASSPRPVTNNEQFF. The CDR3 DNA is TGTGCCAGCTCCCCCCGTCCAGTAACAAACAATGAGCAGTTCTTC.